This passage covers 9 T cell receptor beta chains from one sample sequenced in a study of blood T cell repertoires in COVID-19. The protocol was immunoSEQ multiplex PCR, while the TCRdb copy is restricted to in-frame clones and leaves out a portion. Among about 180,000 clones, around 80% were seen once, and the ten largest hold 12%. The specimen was peripheral blood. The receptors were sampled from a woman of 80 years or more with COVID-19, enrolled during active disease.

This clone was detected only once. The rearrangement joins TRBV5-1 to TRBJ2-5; 9 positions match TRBD1. The CDR3 extends over 17 amino acids. Trimming cost V 1 base and J 3 bases; bases outside gene matches: 10. Germline V gives CDR1 SGHRS, CDR2 YFSETQ. Here the CDR3 DNA reads TGCGCCAGCAGCTTGTCTCCTTCGGGACAGGGTGAAGAGACCCAGTACTTC. This gives the protein CASSLSPSGQGEETQYF.

A few counts support this clone. This chain connects TRBV7-9 to TRBJ1-2; a weak D match, TRBD1 (6 bases). The V end was cut by 2 bases, the J end by 0 bases, with 19 bases between. The CDR3 contains 18 residues. Germline-derived CDR1 and CDR2 are SEHNR and FQNEAQ (reference sequence). CDR3 sequence (DNA): TGTGCCAGCAGCTTATGGCGGGGGCCATTTCAATCTAACTATGGCTACACCTTC. It is translated as CASSLWRGPFQSNYGYTF.

For the CDR3, the DNA is TGTGCCAGCTCACCGTCCCCAGAAACTAGCGACTCGGAGTTCTTC. This sequence encodes CASSPSPETSDSEFF. V and J are TRBV18 and TRBJ2-1; 7 bases agree with TRBD2. The CDR3 sequence is 15 residues long. Germline V gene lookup returns CDR1 KGHSH and CDR2 LQKENI. Trimming cost V 3 bases and J 14 bases; bases outside gene matches: 16.

The rearrangement joins TRBV7-3 to TRBJ1-4; D possibly corresponds to TRBD1 (6 bases). V lost 3 bases, J lost 4 bases, and 9 bases lay in between. Germline V gene lookup returns CDR1 SGHTA and CDR2 FQGTGA. The CDR3 consists of 14 residues. Here the CDR3 reads CASSFPRGNEKLFF. DNA of the CDR3: TGTGCCAGCAGCTTCCCCAGGGGTAATGAAAAACTGTTTTTT.

This chain uses TRBV4-1 with TRBJ2-2; TRBD2 agrees at 10 bases. There are 17 residues in the CDR3. J was trimmed by 6 bases and V by 0 bases; bases with no gene match: 7. CDR1 is MGHRA and CDR2 is YSYEKL in the germline V gene. CDR3 protein: CASSQDALAGVSGELFF. CDR3 sequence (DNA): TGCGCCAGCAGCCAAGACGCCCTAGCGGGAGTTTCCGGGGAGCTGTTTTTT.

This chain links TRBV7-9 with TRBJ2-7; a possible D gene is TRBD2 (7 bases). Germline lookup yields CDR1 SEHNR and CDR2 FQNEAQ (reference sequence). V was cut by 3 bases and J by 6 bases, with 15 bases left in between. CDR3 length: 14 residues. The DNA of the CDR3 is TGTGCCAGCAGCTTGGGCGGGGGCTCTTTCGAGCAGTACTTC. Translation: CASSLGGGSFEQYF.

The V call is TRBV24-1, the J call TRBJ1-5; D remains ambiguous. V lost 5 bases and J lost 6, with 13 bases in between. The CDR3 totals 14 residues. CDR1 and CDR2 from the germline V gene are KGHDR and SFDVKD. The DNA for the CDR3 is TGTGCCACCAGTGTCCGGCAGGTGGGTCAGCCCCAGCATTTT. Amino acids: CATSVRQVGQPQHF.

CDR3: CAAGGWENTEAFF. The CDR3 region has the DNA TGTGCCGCCGGGGGGTGGGAGAACACTGAAGCTTTCTTT. The chain combines TRBV19 with TRBJ1-1; tentatively, D is TRBD1 (5 bases). CDR1 is LNHDA and CDR2 is SQIVND in the germline V gene (reference sequence). Trimming removed 11 bases at V and 1 base at J, with 14 bases between. This CDR3 region has 13 residues. The whole variable domain, filled in from reference TRBV19 and TRBJ1-1, reads DGGITQSPKYLFRKEGQNVTLSCEQNLNHDAMYWYRQDPGQGLRLIYYSQIVNDFQKGDIAEGYSVSREKKESFPLTVTSAQKNPTAFYLCAAGGWENTEAFFGQGTRLTVV.

J is TRBJ1-2 and V is TRBV6-4, with TRBD1 as a possible D gene (5 bases). The length of the CDR3 is 14 residues. V lost 6 bases and J lost 6, with 17 bases in between. Germline V gene data show CDR1 as MRHNA and CDR2 as SNTAGT. The CDR3 DNA reads TGTGCCAGCAGACGTGAGTCCAGGGATAATGGCTACACCTTC. Its protein product is CASRRESRDNGYTF.